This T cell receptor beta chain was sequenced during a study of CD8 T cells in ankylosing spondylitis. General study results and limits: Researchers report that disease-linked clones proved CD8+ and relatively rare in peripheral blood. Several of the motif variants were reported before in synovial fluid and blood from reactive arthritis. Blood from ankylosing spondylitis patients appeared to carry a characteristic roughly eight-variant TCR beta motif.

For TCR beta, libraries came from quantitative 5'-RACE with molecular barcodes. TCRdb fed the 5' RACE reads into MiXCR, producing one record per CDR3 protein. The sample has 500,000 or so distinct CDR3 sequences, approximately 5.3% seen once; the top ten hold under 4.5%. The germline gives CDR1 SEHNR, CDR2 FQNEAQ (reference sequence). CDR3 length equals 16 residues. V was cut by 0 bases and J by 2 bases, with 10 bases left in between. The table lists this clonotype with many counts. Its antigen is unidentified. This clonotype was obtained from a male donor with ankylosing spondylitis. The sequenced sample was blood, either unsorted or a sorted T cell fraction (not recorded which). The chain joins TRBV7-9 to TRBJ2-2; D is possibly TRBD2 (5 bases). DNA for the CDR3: TGTGCCAGCAGCTTAGCCAGCGGCACTAACACCGGGGAGCTGTTTTTT. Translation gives CASSLASGTNTGELFF.